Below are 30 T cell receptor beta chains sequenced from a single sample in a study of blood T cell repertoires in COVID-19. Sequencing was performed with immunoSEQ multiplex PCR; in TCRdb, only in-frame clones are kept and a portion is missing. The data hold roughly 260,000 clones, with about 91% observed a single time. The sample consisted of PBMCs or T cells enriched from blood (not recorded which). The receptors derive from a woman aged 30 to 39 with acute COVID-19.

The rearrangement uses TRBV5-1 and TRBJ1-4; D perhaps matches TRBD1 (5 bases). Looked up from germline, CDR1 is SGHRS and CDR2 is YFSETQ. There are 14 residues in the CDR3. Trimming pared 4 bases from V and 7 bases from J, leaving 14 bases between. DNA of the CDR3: TGCGCCAGCAGCGGGGACTTCCTGAGTGAAAAACTGTTTTTT. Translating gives CASSGDFLSEKLFF. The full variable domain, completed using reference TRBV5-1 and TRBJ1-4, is KAGVTQTPRYLIKTRGQQVTLSCSPISGHRSVSWYQQTPGQGLQFLFEYFSETQRNKGNFPGRFSGRQFSNSRSEMNVSTLELGDSALYLCASSGDFLSEKLFFGSGTQLSVL.

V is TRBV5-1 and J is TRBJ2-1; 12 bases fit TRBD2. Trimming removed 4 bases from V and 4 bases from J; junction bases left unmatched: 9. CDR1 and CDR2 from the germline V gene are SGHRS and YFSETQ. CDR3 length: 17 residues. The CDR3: CASSPRLAGALYNEQFF. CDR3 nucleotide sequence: TGCGCCAGCAGCCCCAGACTAGCGGGGGCCCTATACAATGAGCAGTTCTTC.

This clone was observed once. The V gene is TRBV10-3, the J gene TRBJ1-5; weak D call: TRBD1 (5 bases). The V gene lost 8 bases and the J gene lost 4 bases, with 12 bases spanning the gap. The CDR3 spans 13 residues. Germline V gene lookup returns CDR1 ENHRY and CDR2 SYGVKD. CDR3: CAIGGGENQPQHF. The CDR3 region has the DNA TGTGCCATCGGGGGAGGGGAAAATCAGCCCCAGCATTTT.

CDR3: CASNFLGFLGREPQHF. The CDR3 DNA is TGTGCCAGTAACTTCTTGGGGTTTCTTGGGAGGGAGCCCCAGCATTTT. The J gene is TRBJ1-5, the V gene TRBV19, with D unresolved. CDR3 size: 16 residues. The germline V gene has CDR1 LNHDA and CDR2 SQIVND (reference sequence). Trimming shortened V by 7 bases and J by 8 bases, and 24 bases separated the two germline ends.

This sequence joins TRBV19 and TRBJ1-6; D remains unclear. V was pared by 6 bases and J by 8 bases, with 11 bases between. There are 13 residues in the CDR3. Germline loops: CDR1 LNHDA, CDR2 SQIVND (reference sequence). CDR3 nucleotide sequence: TGTGCCAGTAGGAACCAGGTAGATTCACCCCTCCACTTT. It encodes CASRNQVDSPLHF.

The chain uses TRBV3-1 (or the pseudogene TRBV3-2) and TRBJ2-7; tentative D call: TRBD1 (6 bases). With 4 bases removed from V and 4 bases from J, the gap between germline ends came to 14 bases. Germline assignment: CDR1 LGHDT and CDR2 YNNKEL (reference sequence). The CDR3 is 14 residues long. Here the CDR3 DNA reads TGTGCCAGCAGCCCAGGGGCAGCCCGATACGAGCAGTACTTC. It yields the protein CASSPGAARYEQYF.

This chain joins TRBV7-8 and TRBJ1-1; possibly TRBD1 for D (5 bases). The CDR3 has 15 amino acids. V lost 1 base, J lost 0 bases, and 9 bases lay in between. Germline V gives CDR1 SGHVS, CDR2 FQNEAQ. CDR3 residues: CASSLGGLLNTEAFF. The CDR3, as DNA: TGTGCCAGCAGCTTAGGGGGACTCTTGAACACTGAAGCTTTCTTT.

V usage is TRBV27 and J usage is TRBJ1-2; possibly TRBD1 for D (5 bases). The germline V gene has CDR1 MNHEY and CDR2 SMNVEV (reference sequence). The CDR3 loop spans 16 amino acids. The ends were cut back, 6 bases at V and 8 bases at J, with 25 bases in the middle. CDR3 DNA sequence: TGTGCCAGCAGCCACTTCGAGCGGGCAGGGAGAAGGGGCTACACCTTC. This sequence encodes CASSHFERAGRRGYTF.

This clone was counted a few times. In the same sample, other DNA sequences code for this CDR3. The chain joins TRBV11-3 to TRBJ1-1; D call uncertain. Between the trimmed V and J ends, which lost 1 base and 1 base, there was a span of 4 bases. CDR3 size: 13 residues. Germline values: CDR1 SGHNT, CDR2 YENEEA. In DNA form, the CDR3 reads TGTGCCAGCAGCTTAGGCGGGAACACTGAAGCTTTCTTT. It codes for CASSLGGNTEAFF.

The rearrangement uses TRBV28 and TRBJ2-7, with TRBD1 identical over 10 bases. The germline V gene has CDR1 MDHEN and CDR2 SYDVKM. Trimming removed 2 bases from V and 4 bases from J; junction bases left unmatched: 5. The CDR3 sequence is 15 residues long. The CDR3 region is CASSLVPGQGYEQYF. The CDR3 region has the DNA TGTGCCAGCAGTTTAGTACCGGGACAGGGGTACGAGCAGTACTTC.

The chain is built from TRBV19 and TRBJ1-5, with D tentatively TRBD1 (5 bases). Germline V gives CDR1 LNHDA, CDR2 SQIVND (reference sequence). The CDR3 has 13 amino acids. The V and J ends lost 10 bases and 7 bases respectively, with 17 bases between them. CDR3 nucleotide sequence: TGTGCCACCCTCGGGGGGTTTAGCCAGCCCCAGCATTTT. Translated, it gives CATLGGFSQPQHF.

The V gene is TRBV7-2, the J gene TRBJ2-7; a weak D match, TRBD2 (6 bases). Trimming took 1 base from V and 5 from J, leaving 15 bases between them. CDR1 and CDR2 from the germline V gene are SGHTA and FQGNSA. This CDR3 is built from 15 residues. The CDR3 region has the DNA TGTGCCAGCAGCTTAGACAGTACTGGCGGGGACGAGCAGTACTTC. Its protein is CASSLDSTGGDEQYF.

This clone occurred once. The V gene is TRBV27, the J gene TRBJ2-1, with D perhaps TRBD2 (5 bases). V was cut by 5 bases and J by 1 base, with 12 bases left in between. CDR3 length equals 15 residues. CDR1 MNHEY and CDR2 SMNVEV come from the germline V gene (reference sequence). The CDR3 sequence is CASSTLTGSYNEQFF. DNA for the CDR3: TGTGCCAGCAGTACCCTCACGGGGTCCTACAATGAGCAGTTCTTC.

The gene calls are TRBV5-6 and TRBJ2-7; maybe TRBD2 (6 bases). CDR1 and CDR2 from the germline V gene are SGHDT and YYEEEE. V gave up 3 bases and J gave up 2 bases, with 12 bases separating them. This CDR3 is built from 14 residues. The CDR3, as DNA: TGTGCCAGCAGCTCGGGGGTACAAACCTACGAGCAGTACTTC. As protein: CASSSGVQTYEQYF.

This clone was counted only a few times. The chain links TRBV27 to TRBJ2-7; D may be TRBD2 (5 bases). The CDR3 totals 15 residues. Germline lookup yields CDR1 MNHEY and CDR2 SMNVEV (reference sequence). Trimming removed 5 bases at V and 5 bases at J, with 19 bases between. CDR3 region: CASSPLPLEDHEQYF. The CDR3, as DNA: TGTGCCAGCAGTCCACTACCCCTGGAGGACCACGAGCAGTACTTC.

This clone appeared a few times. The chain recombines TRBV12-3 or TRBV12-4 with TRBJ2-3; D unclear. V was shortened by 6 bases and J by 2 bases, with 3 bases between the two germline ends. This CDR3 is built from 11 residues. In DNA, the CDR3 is TGTGCCAGCAGCATCACAGATACGCAGTATTTT. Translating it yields CASSITDTQYF.

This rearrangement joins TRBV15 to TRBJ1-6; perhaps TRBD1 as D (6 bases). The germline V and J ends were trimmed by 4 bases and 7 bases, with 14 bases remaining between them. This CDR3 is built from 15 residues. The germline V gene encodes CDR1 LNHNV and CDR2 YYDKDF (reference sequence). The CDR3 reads CATSKSGAQNSPLHF. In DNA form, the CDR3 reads TGTGCCACCAGCAAGTCAGGGGCCCAGAATTCACCCCTCCACTTT.

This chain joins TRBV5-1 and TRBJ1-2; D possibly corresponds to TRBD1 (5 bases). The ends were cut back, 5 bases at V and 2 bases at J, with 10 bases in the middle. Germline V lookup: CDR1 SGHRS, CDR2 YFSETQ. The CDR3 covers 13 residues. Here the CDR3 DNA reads TGCGCCAGCAGAACGGGGGGAAACTATGGCTACACCTTC. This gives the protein CASRTGGNYGYTF.

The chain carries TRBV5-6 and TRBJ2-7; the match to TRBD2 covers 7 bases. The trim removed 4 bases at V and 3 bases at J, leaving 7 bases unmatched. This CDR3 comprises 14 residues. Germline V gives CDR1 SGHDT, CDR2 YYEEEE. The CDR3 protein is CASSPPGGDYEQYF. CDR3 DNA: TGTGCCAGCAGCCCCCCTGGGGGGGACTACGAGCAGTACTTC.

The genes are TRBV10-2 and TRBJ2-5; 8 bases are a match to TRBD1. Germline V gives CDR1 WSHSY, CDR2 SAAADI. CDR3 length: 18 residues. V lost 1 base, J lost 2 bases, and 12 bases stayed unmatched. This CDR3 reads CASSEFAFSRGQQETQYF. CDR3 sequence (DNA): TGCGCCAGCAGTGAGTTCGCGTTTAGCAGGGGGCAACAAGAGACCCAGTACTTC.

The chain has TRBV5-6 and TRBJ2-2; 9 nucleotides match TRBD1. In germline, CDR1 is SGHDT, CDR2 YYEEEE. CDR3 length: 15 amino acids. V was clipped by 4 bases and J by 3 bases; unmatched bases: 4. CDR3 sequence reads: CASSTGTGHTGELFF. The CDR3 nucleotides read TGTGCCAGCAGCACCGGGACAGGGCACACCGGGGAGCTGTTTTTT.

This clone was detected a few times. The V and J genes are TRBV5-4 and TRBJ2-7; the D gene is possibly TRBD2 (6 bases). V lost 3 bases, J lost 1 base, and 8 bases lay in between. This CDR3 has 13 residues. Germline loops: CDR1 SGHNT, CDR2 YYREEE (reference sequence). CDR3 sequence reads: CASSWAGSYEQYF. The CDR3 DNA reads TGTGCCAGCAGCTGGGCGGGATCCTACGAGCAGTACTTC.

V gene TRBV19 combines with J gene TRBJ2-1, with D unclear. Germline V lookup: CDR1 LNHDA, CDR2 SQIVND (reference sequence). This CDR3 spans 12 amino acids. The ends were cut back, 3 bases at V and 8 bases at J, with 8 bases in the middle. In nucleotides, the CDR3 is TGTGCCAGTAGTATCCCCCCCGATGAGCAGTTCTTC. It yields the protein CASSIPPDEQFF.

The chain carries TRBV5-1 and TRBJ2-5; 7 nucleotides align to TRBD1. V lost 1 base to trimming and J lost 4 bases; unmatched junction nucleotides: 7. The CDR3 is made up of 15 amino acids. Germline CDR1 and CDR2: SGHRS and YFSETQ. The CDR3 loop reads CASSLRMNRGETQYF. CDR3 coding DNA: TGCGCCAGCAGCTTGAGGATGAACAGGGGAGAGACCCAGTACTTC.

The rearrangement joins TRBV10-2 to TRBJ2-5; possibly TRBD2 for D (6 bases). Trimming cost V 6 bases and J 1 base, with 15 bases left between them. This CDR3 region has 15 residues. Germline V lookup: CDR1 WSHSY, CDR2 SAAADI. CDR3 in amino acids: CASSLNQGGQETQYF. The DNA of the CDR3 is TGCGCCAGCAGCCTTAATCAGGGAGGCCAAGAGACCCAGTACTTC.

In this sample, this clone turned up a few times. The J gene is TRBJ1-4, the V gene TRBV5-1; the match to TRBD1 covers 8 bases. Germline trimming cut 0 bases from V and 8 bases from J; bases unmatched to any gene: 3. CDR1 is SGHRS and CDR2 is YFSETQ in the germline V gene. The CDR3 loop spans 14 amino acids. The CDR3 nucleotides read TGCGCCAGCAGCTTGGGACAGGGGAGAGAAAAACTGTTTTTT. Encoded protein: CASSLGQGREKLFF.

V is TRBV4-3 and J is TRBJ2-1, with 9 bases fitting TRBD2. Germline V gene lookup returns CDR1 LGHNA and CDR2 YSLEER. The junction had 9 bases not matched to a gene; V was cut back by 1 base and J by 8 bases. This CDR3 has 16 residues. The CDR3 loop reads CASSQGSARGGYEQFF. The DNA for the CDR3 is TGCGCCAGCAGCCAAGGCTCCGCGCGGGGGGGATATGAGCAGTTCTTC.

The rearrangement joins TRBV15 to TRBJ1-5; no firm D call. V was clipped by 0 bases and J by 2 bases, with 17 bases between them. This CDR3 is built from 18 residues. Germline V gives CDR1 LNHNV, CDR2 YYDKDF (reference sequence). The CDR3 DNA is TGTGCCACCAGCAGAGAAAGTACAGAATTTTTGGGCAATCAGCCCCAGCATTTT. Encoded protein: CATSRESTEFLGNQPQHF.

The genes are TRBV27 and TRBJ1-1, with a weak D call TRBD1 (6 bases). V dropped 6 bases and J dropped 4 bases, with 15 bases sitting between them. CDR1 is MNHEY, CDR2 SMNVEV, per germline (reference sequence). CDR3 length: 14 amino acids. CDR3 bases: TGTGCCAGCAGCCACCGACAGGCTAGCACTGAAGCTTTCTTT. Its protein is CASSHRQASTEAFF.

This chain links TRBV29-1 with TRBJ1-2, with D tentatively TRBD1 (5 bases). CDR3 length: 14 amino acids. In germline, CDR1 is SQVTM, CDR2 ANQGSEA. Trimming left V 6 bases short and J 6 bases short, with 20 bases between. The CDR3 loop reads CSVEKGSWANGYTF. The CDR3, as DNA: TGCAGCGTGGAGAAGGGGTCTTGGGCTAATGGCTACACCTTC.